This TCR beta chain derives from a study of cytomegalovirus exposure and HLA in healthy donors. The study's findings and limits: A later analysis linked 15,000 to 20,000 TCR beta sequences to HLA alleles at 0.05 false discovery rate. Per a prior analysis, the majority of TCR beta V segments were productive roughly 87% or roughly 30% of the time.

This PCR relied on a set of 60 Vbeta primers and 13 Jbeta primers. Clones were sequenced by immunoSEQ multiplex PCR, and TCRdb holds only the in-frame ones, with some missing. The sample consists of 95,000 to 150,000 clones, around 80% of them appearing once. Regarding this clone: Its antigen is as yet unknown.

The sample taken for sequencing was PBMCs. The clonotype comes from a man aged 30 to 45 in good health and CMV-seronegative.

CDR3 nucleotides: TGTGCCAGCTCACCACCAGGGGGCGGATCACCCCTCCACTTT. Residues: CASSPPGGGSPLHF. The chain couples TRBV18 to TRBJ1-6, with 7 bases lining up with TRBD1. Unmatched junction bases numbered 3, after V lost 0 bases and J lost 10 bases. The germline V gene encodes CDR1 KGHSH and CDR2 LQKENI. CDR3 size: 14 residues. Supplemented by reference TRBV18 and TRBJ1-6, the full variable domain reads NAGVMQNPRHLVRRRGQEARLRCSPMKGHSHVYWYRQLPEEGLKFMVYLQKENIIDESGMPKERFSAEFPKEGPSILRIQQVVRGDSAAYFCASSPPGGGSPLHFGNGTRLTVT.